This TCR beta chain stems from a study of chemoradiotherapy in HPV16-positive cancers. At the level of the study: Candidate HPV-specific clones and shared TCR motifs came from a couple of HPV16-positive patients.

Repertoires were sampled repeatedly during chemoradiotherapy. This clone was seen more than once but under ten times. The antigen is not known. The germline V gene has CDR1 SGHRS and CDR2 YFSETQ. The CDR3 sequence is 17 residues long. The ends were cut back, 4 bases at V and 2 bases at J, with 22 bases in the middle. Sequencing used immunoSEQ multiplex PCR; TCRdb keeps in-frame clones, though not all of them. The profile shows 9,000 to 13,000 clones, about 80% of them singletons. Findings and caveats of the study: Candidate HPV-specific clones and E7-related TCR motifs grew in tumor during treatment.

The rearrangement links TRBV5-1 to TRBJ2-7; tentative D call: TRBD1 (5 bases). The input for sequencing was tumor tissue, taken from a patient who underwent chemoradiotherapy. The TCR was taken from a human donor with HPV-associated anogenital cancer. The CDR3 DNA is TGCGCCAGCAGCACGGACGGCCAGGGCCCCCTCACCTACGAGCAGTACTTC. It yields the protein CASSTDGQGPLTYEQYF.